This entry features one TCR beta chain sequence. Its target is not known. CDR1 and CDR2 from the germline V gene are MGHRA and YSYEKL. This CDR3 contains 15 residues. Trimming took 4 bases from V and 5 from J; bases not matched to a gene: 9. The PCR used 60 Vbeta and 13 Jbeta primers. Assay used: immunoSEQ multiplex PCR; TCRdb lists only in-frame clones, some missing. The sample holds some 150,000 clones; 55% to 80% are singletons and the top ten take roughly 6.4%. These data originate in a study of cytomegalovirus exposure and HLA in healthy donors. Points from the study as a whole: A further, later analysis showed that HLA-associated TCR beta chains (compared with equally common others) were more clonally expanded.

This receptor was taken from a woman aged 60-75 years in good health and CMV-seropositive. The J gene is TRBJ1-1, the V gene TRBV4-1, with TRBD1 matching over 8 bases. Sequencing was done on a sample of PBMCs. This CDR3 is CASSRKDRVGTEAFF. The CDR3 DNA sequence: TGCGCCAGCAGCCGCAAGGACAGGGTGGGTACTGAAGCTTTCTTT.